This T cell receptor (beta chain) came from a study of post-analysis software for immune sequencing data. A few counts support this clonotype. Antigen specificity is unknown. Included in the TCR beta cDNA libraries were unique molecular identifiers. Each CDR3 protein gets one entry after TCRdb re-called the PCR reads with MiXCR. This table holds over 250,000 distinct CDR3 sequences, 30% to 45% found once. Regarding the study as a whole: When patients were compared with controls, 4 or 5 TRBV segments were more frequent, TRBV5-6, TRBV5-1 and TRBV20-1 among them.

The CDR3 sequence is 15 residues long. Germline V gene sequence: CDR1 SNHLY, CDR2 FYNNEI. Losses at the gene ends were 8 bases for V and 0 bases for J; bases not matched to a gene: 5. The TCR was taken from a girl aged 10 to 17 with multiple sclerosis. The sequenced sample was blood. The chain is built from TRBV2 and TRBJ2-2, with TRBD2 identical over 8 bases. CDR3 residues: CASGETSANTGELFF. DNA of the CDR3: TGTGCCAGCGGAGAGACTAGCGCGAACACCGGGGAGCTGTTTTTT. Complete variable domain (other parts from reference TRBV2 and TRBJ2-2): EPEVTQTPSHQVTQMGQEVILRCVPISNHLYFYWYRQILGQKVEFLVSFYNNEISEKSEIFDDQFSVERPDGSNFTLKIRSTKLEDSAMYFCASGETSANTGELFFGEGSRLTVL.